Each of the 29 T cell receptor beta chains below was sequenced from the same sample in a study of cytomegalovirus exposure and HLA in healthy donors. 60 Vbeta and 13 Jbeta primers were used in PCR. The protocol was immunoSEQ multiplex PCR, while the TCRdb copy is restricted to in-frame clones and leaves out a portion. The table records more than 90,000 clones, roughly 70% of them present only once. Material for sequencing was PBMCs. These receptors were taken from a man aged 25-45 years in good health and CMV-seropositive.

This clone was detected only a few times. V gene TRBV7-9 combines with J gene TRBJ1-2, with 7 nucleotides matching TRBD1. V shed 5 bases, J shed 2 bases, and the junction held 8 bases outside the gene matches. Germline lookup yields CDR1 SEHNR and CDR2 FQNEAQ (reference sequence). The CDR3 extends over 15 amino acids. The CDR3 loop is CASSPSQGQNYGYTF. The CDR3 nucleotides are TGTGCCAGCAGCCCCAGCCAGGGACAGAACTATGGCTACACCTTC.

The chain carries TRBV29-1 and TRBJ1-2; 10 nucleotides align to TRBD1. Germline V gene lookup returns CDR1 SQVTM and CDR2 ANQGSEA. The length of the CDR3 is 13 residues. The V gene end was trimmed by 6 bases and the J gene end by 3 bases; junction bases not matched to a gene: 4. The CDR3 spells CSVAGQGYYGYTF. DNA for the CDR3: TGCAGCGTCGCGGGACAGGGGTACTATGGCTACACCTTC.

CDR3 region: CASYQGLLGNSPLHF. The CDR3 nucleotides read TGTGCCAGCTACCAGGGGTTGTTGGGGAATTCACCCCTCCACTTT. The genes are TRBV2 and TRBJ1-6, with D perhaps matching TRBD1 (6 bases). The CDR3 is 15 amino acids. CDR1 is SNHLY and CDR2 is FYNNEI in the germline V gene. The V and J ends lost 8 bases and 7 bases respectively, with 18 bases between them.

The chain has TRBV7-2 and TRBJ2-2, with a possible D match to TRBD2 (7 bases). The CDR3 has 14 amino acids. CDR1 is SGHTA, CDR2 FQGNSA, per germline. With 10 bases removed from V and 7 bases from J, the gap between germline ends came to 19 bases. CDR3 bases: TGTGCCACCAGGGGCGGGAGTAGGATCGGGGAGCTGTTTTTT. Protein: CATRGGSRIGELFF.

The gene calls are TRBV10-1 and TRBJ1-1; no reliable D call. This CDR3 comprises 12 residues. Trimming shortened V by 4 bases and J by 6 bases, and 9 bases separated the two germline ends. Germline assignment: CDR1 WNHNN and CDR2 SYGVQD (reference sequence). The CDR3: CASSGENAEAFF. The CDR3 DNA is TGCGCCAGCAGTGGAGAAAACGCTGAAGCTTTCTTT.

This chain connects TRBV30 to TRBJ1-6; 11 nucleotides align to TRBD1. The V and J ends lost 5 bases and 10 bases, in that order; junction bases with no gene match: 7. The germline V gene encodes CDR1 GTSNPN and CDR2 SVGIG (reference sequence). The CDR3 totals 14 residues. The CDR3 is CAWVGTGGRSPLHF. The CDR3 DNA reads as TGTGCCTGGGTGGGGACAGGGGGTCGATCACCCCTCCACTTT.

The chain's CDR3 is CASSQATANTEAFF. In DNA form, the CDR3 reads TGCGCCAGCAGTCAGGCGACAGCGAACACTGAAGCTTTCTTT. The gene calls are TRBV23-1 and TRBJ1-1; D might be TRBD1 (5 bases). TRBV23-1 falls under the ORF class, with uncertain function. V was trimmed by 3 bases and J by 1 base, leaving 9 bases between them. This CDR3 comprises 14 residues.

The J gene is TRBJ1-2, the V gene TRBV29-1; D possibly corresponds to TRBD1 (5 bases). The CDR3 has 12 amino acids. Germline V gene sequence: CDR1 SQVTM, CDR2 ANQGSEA. V lost 6 bases and J 10 bases, leaving 18 bases between the germline ends. The CDR3 protein is CSVGRNRDDYTF. The CDR3 nucleotides read TGCAGCGTGGGGAGGAATCGGGACGACTACACCTTC.

The gene calls are TRBV5-1 and TRBJ2-7; D possibly corresponds to TRBD1 (5 bases). V was cut by 1 base and J by 6 bases, with 17 bases left in between. CDR1 is SGHRS and CDR2 is YFSETQ in the germline V gene. This CDR3 spans 15 amino acids. CDR3 nucleotide sequence: TGCGCCAGCAGCTTGAATACAGGTTTAGGTAGCGAGCAGTACTTC. Its protein product is CASSLNTGLGSEQYF. The full variable domain, in which reference TRBV5-1 and TRBJ2-7 provide the parts outside the CDR3, is KAGVTQTPRYLIKTRGQQVTLSCSPISGHRSVSWYQQTPGQGLQFLFEYFSETQRNKGNFPGRFSGRQFSNSRSEMNVSTLELGDSALYLCASSLNTGLGSEQYFGPGTRLTVT.

The chain is built from TRBV10-1 and TRBJ2-7; 7 positions agree with TRBD1. V lost 8 bases and J lost 6; bases outside the gene matches: 10. The CDR3 runs to 13 residues. Per germline, CDR1 WNHNN and CDR2 SYGVQD (reference sequence). The CDR3 loop is CASAGQAQGEQYF. The CDR3 DNA follows: TGCGCCAGCGCTGGACAGGCCCAAGGCGAGCAGTACTTC.

The V gene is TRBV7-9, the J gene TRBJ1-1; D gene uncertain. V was cut by 0 bases and J by 3 bases, with 8 bases left in between. CDR1 is SEHNR, CDR2 FQNEAQ, per germline (reference sequence). The CDR3 runs 14 residues. CDR3 in DNA: TGTGCCAGCAGCTTAGCGGGCGGGTACACTGAAGCTTTCTTT. Its protein is CASSLAGGYTEAFF.

This clone was seen a handful of times. The V call is TRBV6-1, the J call TRBJ1-1, with 10 bases identical to TRBD1. The V gene end was trimmed by 11 bases and the J gene end by 1 base; junction bases not matched to a gene: 7. Germline V lookup: CDR1 MNHNS, CDR2 SASEGT. The CDR3 spans 14 residues. The CDR3 is CAGWTGGANTEAFF. The CDR3 nucleotides are TGTGCCGGATGGACAGGGGGTGCGAACACTGAAGCTTTCTTT.

The chain employs TRBV19 and TRBJ1-1, with D possibly being TRBD1 (6 bases). The CDR3 contains 14 residues. CDR1 is LNHDA and CDR2 is SQIVND in the germline V gene (reference sequence). Trimming cost V 7 bases and J 0 bases, with 12 bases left between them. The CDR3, as DNA: TGTGCCAGTACCCAGGGGCGTCTGAACACTGAAGCTTTCTTT. Translation gives CASTQGRLNTEAFF.

The chain recombines TRBV11-2 with TRBJ2-2; 11 nucleotides align to TRBD1. The V gene end was trimmed by 5 bases and the J gene end by 1 base; junction bases not matched to a gene: 9. The CDR3 spans 18 residues. From germline, CDR1 is SGHAT and CDR2 FQNNGV. As DNA, the CDR3 is TGTGCCAGCAGCCAAAACCGGGACAGGGGGAGGAACACCGGGGAGCTGTTTTTT. It specifies CASSQNRDRGRNTGELFF.

The chain links TRBV5-6 to TRBJ1-2, with unresolved D. V lost 3 bases and J lost 7, with 7 bases in between. The CDR3 loop spans 11 amino acids. CDR1 SGHDT and CDR2 YYEEEE come from the germline V gene. The CDR3 DNA follows: TGTGCCAGCAGCTACGGGAGTGGCTACACCTTC. It codes for CASSYGSGYTF.

This clone has a single count. The chain carries TRBV12-5 and TRBJ1-1, with 9 bases matching TRBD1. The V segment lost 6 bases and the J segment 9 bases; nucleotides outside the gene matches: 5. Germline V gene sequence: CDR1 LGHNT, CDR2 FRNRAP. The CDR3 has 12 residues. The CDR3 reads CASGPDRGKAFF. The CDR3 bases are TGTGCTAGTGGACCGGACAGGGGAAAAGCTTTCTTT.

The chain links TRBV7-3 to TRBJ2-3, with a weak D call TRBD1 (6 bases). Germline values: CDR1 SGHTA, CDR2 FQGTGA. This CDR3 region has 15 residues. V dropped 5 bases and J dropped 3 bases, with 15 bases sitting between them. The CDR3 here is CASSAQGLATDTQYF. CDR3 nucleotide sequence: TGTGCCAGCAGCGCTCAGGGGTTAGCAACAGATACGCAGTATTTT.

The chain links TRBV19 to TRBJ2-6; 8 bases match TRBD1. The CDR3 contains 15 residues. CDR1 LNHDA and CDR2 SQIVND come from the germline V gene (reference sequence). The V and J ends lost 5 bases and 4 bases, in that order; junction bases with no gene match: 4. In DNA, the CDR3 is TGTGCCAGTAGTCCCCGGACAGGGGGGGCCAACGTCCTGACTTTC. Residues: CASSPRTGGANVLTF. The variable domain in full, with the rest retrieved from reference TRBV19 and TRBJ2-6, is DGGITQSPKYLFRKEGQNVTLSCEQNLNHDAMYWYRQDPGQGLRLIYYSQIVNDFQKGDIAEGYSVSREKKESFPLTVTSAQKNPTAFYLCASSPRTGGANVLTFGAGSRLTVL.

This clone was picked up one time. This CDR3 is CASSWSGGFGNEQFF. CDR3 bases: TGTGCCAGCAGTTGGAGCGGGGGATTTGGGAATGAGCAGTTCTTC. The chain has TRBV28 and TRBJ2-1, with TRBD2 identical over 8 bases. The CDR3 loop spans 15 amino acids. From germline, CDR1 is MDHEN and CDR2 SYDVKM. Germline trimming cut 4 bases from V and 7 bases from J; bases unmatched to any gene: 9.

The rearrangement uses TRBV5-8 and TRBJ2-3; 9 bases agree with TRBD2. Germline-derived CDR1 and CDR2 are SGHTS and YDEGEE. V shed 0 bases and J 7 bases; nucleotides not matched to a gene: 6. The CDR3 covers 15 residues. CDR3 sequence: CASSLGLAGSNTQYF. The CDR3 DNA sequence: TGTGCCAGCAGCTTGGGGCTAGCGGGGTCTAATACGCAGTATTTT. Full variable domain (rest looked up from reference TRBV5-8 and TRBJ2-3): EAGVTQSPTHLIKTRGQQATLRCSPISGHTSVYWYQQALGLGLQFLLWYDEGEERNRGNFPPRFSGRQFPNYSSELNVNALELEDSALYLCASSLGLAGSNTQYFGPGTRLTVL.

The chain recombines TRBV11-3 with TRBJ1-1; a possible D gene is TRBD1 (6 bases). The germline V and J ends were trimmed by 4 bases and 2 bases, with 11 bases remaining between them. Germline V gives CDR1 SGHNT, CDR2 YENEEA. The length of the CDR3 is 14 residues. CDR3 in DNA: TGTGCCAGCAGCTACCCGGGACACAACACTGAAGCTTTCTTT. Encoded protein: CASSYPGHNTEAFF.

This clone turned up a few times. V and J are TRBV30 and TRBJ1-6; TRBD1 might be the D (6 bases). The CDR3 is 19 amino acids. From germline, CDR1 is GTSNPN and CDR2 SVGIG (reference sequence). Trimming stripped 4 bases from V and 0 bases from J, with 22 bases between. In nucleotides, the CDR3 is TGTGCCTGGACCCGGGGCAGGGGCAAATTCAGCTCCTATAATTCACCCCTCCACTTT. Translation gives CAWTRGRGKFSSYNSPLHF.

V is TRBV7-2 and J is TRBJ1-4; D unresolved. This CDR3 has 14 residues. The V and J ends lost 4 bases and 6 bases respectively, with 12 bases between them. CDR1 SGHTA and CDR2 FQGNSA come from the germline V gene. As DNA, the CDR3 is TGTGCCAGCAGCTCGGGAGGAGGAGATGAAAAACTGTTTTTT. Amino acids: CASSSGGGDEKLFF. Drawing the rest from reference TRBV7-2 and TRBJ1-4, the complete variable domain is GAGVSQSPSNKVTEKGKDVELRCDPISGHTALYWYRQSLGQGLEFLIYFQGNSAPDKSGLPSDRFSAERTGGSVSTLTIQRTQQEDSAVYLCASSSGGGDEKLFFGSGTQLSVL.

The chain combines TRBV4-1 with TRBJ2-7; a weak D match, TRBD1 (6 bases). The CDR3 spans 14 residues. V was trimmed by 8 bases and J by 0 bases, leaving 14 bases between them. Germline lookup yields CDR1 MGHRA and CDR2 YSYEKL. CDR3 in DNA: TGCGCCAGCCAACAGGGCCGGAGCTCCTACGAGCAGTACTTC. Protein sequence: CASQQGRSSYEQYF.

This clone was seen more than once but under ten times. The DNA for the CDR3 is TGTGCCAGCAGCTTGGGCAGTACTTACCAAGAGACCCAGTACTTC. Its translation: CASSLGSTYQETQYF. V is TRBV11-3 and J is TRBJ2-5, with D hard to call. The CDR3 has 15 amino acids. Germline-derived CDR1 and CDR2 are SGHNT and YENEEA. Trimming took off 3 bases at V and 0 bases at J, with 11 bases between the two ends.

V and J are TRBV6-5 and TRBJ1-1, with a tentative D call TRBD1 (6 bases). Germline CDR1 MNHEY, CDR2 SVGAGI. This CDR3 spans 13 amino acids. Trimming cost V 6 bases and J 0 bases, with 8 bases left between them. DNA for the CDR3: TGTGCCAGCAGAAGGACAGTGAACACTGAAGCTTTCTTT. Translating it yields CASRRTVNTEAFF.

This clone was counted only a few times. The chain combines TRBV30 with TRBJ2-5, with a weak D call TRBD1 (5 bases). CDR1 and CDR2 (germline): GTSNPN, SVGIG (reference sequence). Trimming removed 1 base at V and 5 bases at J, with 11 bases between. The CDR3 totals 13 residues. The DNA of the CDR3 is TGTGCCTGGAGTGGGGCAGGGTGGGAGACCCAGTACTTC. Translating gives CAWSGAGWETQYF.

This clone has a handful of counts. The V gene is TRBV30, the J gene TRBJ1-1, with 10 bases that match TRBD1. CDR1 and CDR2 from the germline V gene are GTSNPN and SVGIG (reference sequence). V lost 3 bases to trimming and J lost 9 bases; unmatched junction nucleotides: 10. The CDR3 has 14 amino acids. The chain's CDR3 is CAWRLNRDRGKAFF. The CDR3 nucleotides are TGTGCCTGGAGGTTAAACCGGGACAGGGGTAAAGCTTTCTTT.

The chain employs TRBV25-1 and TRBJ2-3; TRBD1 agrees at 9 bases. CDR1 and CDR2 (germline): MGHDK, SYGVNS. This CDR3 has 17 amino acids. Unmatched junction bases numbered 9, after V lost 1 base and J lost 4 bases. The CDR3 coding sequence is TGTGCCAGCAGTGAATTCACCTCGGGACAGGGCGCAGATACGCAGTATTTT. Amino acid sequence: CASSEFTSGQGADTQYF.